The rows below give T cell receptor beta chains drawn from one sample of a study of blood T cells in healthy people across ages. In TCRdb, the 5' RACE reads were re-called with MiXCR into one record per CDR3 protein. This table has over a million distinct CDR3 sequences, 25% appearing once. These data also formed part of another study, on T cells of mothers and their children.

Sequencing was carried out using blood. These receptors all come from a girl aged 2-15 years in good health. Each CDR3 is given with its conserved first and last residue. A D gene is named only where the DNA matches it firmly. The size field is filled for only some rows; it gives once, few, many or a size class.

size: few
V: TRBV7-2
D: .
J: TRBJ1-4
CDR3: CASSARRPNEKLFF
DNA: TGTGCCAGCAGCGCTCGAAGACCTAATGAAAAACTGTTTTTT

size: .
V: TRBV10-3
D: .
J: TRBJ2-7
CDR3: CAISPQGNRAFEQYF
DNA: TGTGCCATCAGCCCACAGGGAAATCGGGCGTTCGAGCAGTACTTC

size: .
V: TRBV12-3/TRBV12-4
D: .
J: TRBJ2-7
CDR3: CASSPLRFGGYEQYF
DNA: TGTGCCAGCAGCCCCTTGAGGTTTGGGGGCTACGAGCAGTACTTC

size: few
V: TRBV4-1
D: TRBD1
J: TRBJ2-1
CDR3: CASSQDRGQFGEQFF
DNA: TGCGCCAGCAGCCAGGACAGGGGCCAGTTTGGTGAGCAGTTCTTC

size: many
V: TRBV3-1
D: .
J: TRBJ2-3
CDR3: CASSQDSGELLSDTQYF
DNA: TGTGCCAGCAGCCAAGATTCGGGTGAGCTACTGAGCGATACGCAGTATTTT

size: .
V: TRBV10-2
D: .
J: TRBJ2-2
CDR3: CASGEVNTGELFF
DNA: TGCGCCAGCGGCGAGGTGAACACCGGGGAGCTGTTTTTT

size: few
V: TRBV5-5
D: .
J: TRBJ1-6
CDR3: CASSRSVGESPLHF
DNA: TGTGCCAGCAGCCGAAGTGTCGGGGAATCACCCCTCCACTTT

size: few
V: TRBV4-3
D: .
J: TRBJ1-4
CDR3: CASSQGSGKKLFF
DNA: TGCGCCAGCAGCCAAGGTTCGGGAAAAAAACTGTTTTTT

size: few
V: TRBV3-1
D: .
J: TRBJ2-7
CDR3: CASSQVWAEQYF
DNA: TGTGCCAGCAGCCAAGTGTGGGCCGAGCAGTACTTC

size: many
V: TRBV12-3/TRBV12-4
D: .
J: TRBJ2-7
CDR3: CASSSGGWEQYF
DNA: TGTGCCAGCAGTTCTGGGGGCTGGGAGCAGTACTTC

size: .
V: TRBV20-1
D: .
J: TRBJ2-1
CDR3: CSVPKVGDNEQFF
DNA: TGCAGTGTCCCGAAGGTGGGGGACAATGAGCAGTTCTTC

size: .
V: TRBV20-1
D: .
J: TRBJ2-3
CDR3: CSASDTREMTSTDTQYF
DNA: TGCAGTGCGTCGGACACAAGGGAAATGACTAGCACAGATACGCAGTATTTT

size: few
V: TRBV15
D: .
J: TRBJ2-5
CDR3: CATRAVRGETQYF
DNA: TGTGCCACCAGGGCCGTGCGGGGAGAGACCCAGTACTTC

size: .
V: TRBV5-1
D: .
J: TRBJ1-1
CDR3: CASSLNGGDPKAEAFF
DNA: TGCGCCAGCAGCTTGAACGGTGGGGACCCTAAGGCTGAAGCTTTCTTT

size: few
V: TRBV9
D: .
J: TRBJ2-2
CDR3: CASSVVAGVNTGELFF
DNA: TGTGCCAGCAGCGTAGTAGCAGGGGTCAACACCGGGGAGCTGTTTTTT

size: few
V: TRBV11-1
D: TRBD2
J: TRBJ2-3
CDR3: CASSFERGNRDTQYF
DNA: TGTGCCAGCAGCTTCGAGCGGGGTAATCGAGATACGCAGTATTTT

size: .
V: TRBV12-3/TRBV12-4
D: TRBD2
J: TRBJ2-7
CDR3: CASSWGGSEQYF
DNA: TGTGCCAGCAGTTGGGGGGGGAGCGAGCAGTACTTC

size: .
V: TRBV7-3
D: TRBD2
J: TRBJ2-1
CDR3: CASSSPGLAGTQFF
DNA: TGTGCCAGCAGCTCCCCAGGACTAGCGGGAACCCAGTTCTTC

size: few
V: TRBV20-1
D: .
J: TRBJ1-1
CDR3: CSVADYTEAFF
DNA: TGCAGTGTTGCAGACTACACTGAAGCTTTCTTT

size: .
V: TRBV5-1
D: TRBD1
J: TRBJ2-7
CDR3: CASSSDRGMMYEQYF
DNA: TGCGCCAGCAGCTCCGACAGGGGGATGATGTACGAGCAGTACTTC

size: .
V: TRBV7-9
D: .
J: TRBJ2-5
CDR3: CASSSLRNGPTKMTQYF
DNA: TGTGCCAGCAGCTCCCTGAGAAACGGGCCGACCAAGATGACCCAGTACTTC

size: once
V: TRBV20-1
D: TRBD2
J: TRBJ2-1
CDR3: CSASGAAYSGRLYNEQFF
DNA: TGCAGTGCTAGTGGGGCTGCGTATAGCGGGCGCCTTTACAATGAGCAGTTCTTC

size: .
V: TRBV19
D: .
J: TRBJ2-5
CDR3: CASEDRAQETQYF
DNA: TGTGCCAGTGAGGACAGAGCCCAAGAGACCCAGTACTTC

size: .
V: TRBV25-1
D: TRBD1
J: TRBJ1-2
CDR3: CASSDLPLGDRGLYGYTF
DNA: TGTGCCAGCAGTGACCTCCCCCTGGGGGACAGGGGGTTGTATGGCTACACCTTC

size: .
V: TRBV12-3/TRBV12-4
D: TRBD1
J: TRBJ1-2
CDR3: CASITGTGGFYGYTF
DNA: TGTGCCAGCATCACCGGGACAGGGGGTTTCTATGGCTACACCTTC

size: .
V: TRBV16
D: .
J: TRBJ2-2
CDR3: CASKGLANTGELFF
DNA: TGTGCCAGCAAAGGGTTGGCGAACACCGGGGAGCTGTTTTTT

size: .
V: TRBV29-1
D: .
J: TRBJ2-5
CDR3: CSVREGGETQYF
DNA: TGCAGCGTTAGAGAGGGAGGAGAGACCCAGTACTTC

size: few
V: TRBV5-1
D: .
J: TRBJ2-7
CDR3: CASSSPPANEQYF
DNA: TGCGCCAGCAGCTCCCCACCTGCGAACGAGCAGTACTTC

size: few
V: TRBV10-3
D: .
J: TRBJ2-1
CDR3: CAIMESSYNEQFF
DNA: TGTGCCATCATGGAGAGCTCCTACAATGAGCAGTTCTTC

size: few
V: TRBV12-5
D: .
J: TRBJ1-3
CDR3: CASGLYRSGNTIYF
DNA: TGTGCTAGTGGTTTATACAGGTCTGGAAACACCATATATTTT

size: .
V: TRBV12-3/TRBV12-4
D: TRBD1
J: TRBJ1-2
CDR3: CASSRGQGRGYGYTF
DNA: TGTGCCAGCAGTAGGGGACAGGGACGGGGCTATGGCTACACCTTC

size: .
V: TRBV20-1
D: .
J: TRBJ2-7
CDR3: CSVQERRTSYEQYF
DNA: TGCAGTGTCCAAGAGCGGCGGACATCCTACGAGCAGTACTTC

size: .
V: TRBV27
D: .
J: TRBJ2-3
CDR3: CASSPLEVGNPLTTDTQYF
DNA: TGTGCCAGCAGTCCCCTCGAGGTCGGCAACCCTCTTACCACAGATACGCAGTATTTT

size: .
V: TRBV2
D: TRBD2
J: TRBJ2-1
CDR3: CASSVFSGSLHEQFF
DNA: TGTGCCAGCAGTGTGTTTAGCGGGAGCTTACACGAGCAGTTCTTC

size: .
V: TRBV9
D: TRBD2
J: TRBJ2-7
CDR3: CASSAEREGPYEQYF
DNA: TGTGCCAGCAGCGCCGAGCGGGAGGGCCCCTACGAGCAGTACTTC

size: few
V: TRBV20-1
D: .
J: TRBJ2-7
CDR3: CSAQAQGEQYF
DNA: TGCAGTGCTCAGGCCCAAGGGGAGCAGTACTTC

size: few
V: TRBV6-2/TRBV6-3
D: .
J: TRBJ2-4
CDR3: CASSTGVAKNIQYF
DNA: TGTGCCAGCAGTACGGGGGTAGCCAAAAACATTCAGTACTTC

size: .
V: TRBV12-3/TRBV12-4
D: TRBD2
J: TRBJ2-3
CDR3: CASSSSGSADAQYF
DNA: TGTGCCAGCAGTTCTAGCGGAAGCGCAGATGCGCAGTATTTT

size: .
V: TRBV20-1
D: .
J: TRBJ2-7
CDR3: CSARPQVGRSYEQYF
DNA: TGCAGTGCTAGACCCCAAGTAGGCAGGTCCTACGAGCAGTACTTC

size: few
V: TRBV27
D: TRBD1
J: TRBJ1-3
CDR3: CASSFHRQGEKRNTIYF
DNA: TGTGCCAGCAGTTTCCACCGACAGGGCGAGAAGAGGAACACCATATATTTT

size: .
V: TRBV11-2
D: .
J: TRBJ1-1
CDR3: CASSLDQTDMNTEAFF
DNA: TGTGCCAGCAGCTTAGATCAGACAGACATGAACACTGAAGCTTTCTTT

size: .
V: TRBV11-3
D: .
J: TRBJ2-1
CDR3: CASSSIWTHLNEQFF
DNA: TGTGCCAGCAGCTCAATTTGGACGCACCTCAATGAGCAGTTCTTC